The rows below give T cell receptor beta chains drawn from one sample of a study of spatial heterogeneity in lung cancer. Using its own MiXCR run on the 5' RACE reads, TCRdb lists one record per CDR3 protein. The table includes approximately 50,000 distinct CDR3 sequences, 7.4% detected once. The sample in question was PBMCs, obtained at follow-up. The receptor set was obtained from a female donor with early-stage non-small cell lung cancer. The CDR3 runs from the conserved cysteine through the conserved F or W. D genes are given only for firm matches. Clone size appears in some rows only: once, few, many, or a class for an expanded clone.

V	size	D	J	DNA	CDR3
TRBV5-4	once	NA	TRBJ1-1	TGTGCCAGCAGCTTCGAGGGTTACACTGAAGCTTTCTTT	CASSFEGYTEAFF
TRBV28	many	NA	TRBJ1-2	TGTGCCACCAGGGCCTATGGCTACACCTTC	CATRAYGYTF
TRBV4-1	many	TRBD2	TRBJ2-1	TGCGCCAGCAGCACAACACTAGCGGGGATTAGGGATGAGCAGTTCTTC	CASSTTLAGIRDEQFF
TRBV30	NA	NA	TRBJ1-3	TGTGCCTGGAGTAGAGGAGGAAACACCATATATTTT	CAWSRGGNTIYF
TRBV27	many	TRBD2	TRBJ2-1	TGTGCCAGCACCCGATCTAGCGGGGGGTTTCCCAATGAGCAGTTCTTC	CASTRSSGGFPNEQFF
TRBV20-1	many	NA	TRBJ1-1	TGCAGTGCTAGGGGCTGGGTAATCGTCACTGAAGCTTTCTTT	CSARGWVIVTEAFF
TRBV2	few	NA	TRBJ2-2	TGTGCCAGCAGTGAGGGTAGATTAAGCGGGGAGCTGTTTTTT	CASSEGRLSGELFF
TRBV6-5	many	TRBD2	TRBJ2-5	TGTGCCAGCGCCAGGGAGCGGGGACCAGAGACCCAGTACTTC	CASARERGPETQYF
TRBV7-2	few	TRBD1	TRBJ1-3	TGTGCCAGCAGCTTAGGTGGGACAGGGGGAGGAAACACCATATATTTT	CASSLGGTGGGNTIYF
TRBV7-9	few	NA	TRBJ1-1	TGTGCCAGCAGTCTCCAGAGTGGGCTGAACACTGAAGCTTTCTTT	CASSLQSGLNTEAFF
TRBV7-2	many	TRBD2	TRBJ2-7	TGTGCCAGCAGCTTCGTTCCGGGGGGGTCCTACGAGCAGTACTTC	CASSFVPGGSYEQYF
TRBV5-1	many	TRBD2	TRBJ2-3	TGCGCCAGCAGCTTGGATCCTAGCGGGGCCGGCACAGATACGCAGTATTTT	CASSLDPSGAGTDTQYF
TRBV23-1	few	NA	TRBJ2-6	TGCGCCAGCAGTCCCCTGGGGAGGTCAGCCTCTGGGGCCAACGTCCTGACTTTC	CASSPLGRSASGANVLTF
TRBV7-2	NA	NA	TRBJ1-2	TGTGCCAGCAGCTTAGGGGCGGGTCTGGGCTATGGCTACACCTTC	CASSLGAGLGYGYTF
TRBV12-3/TRBV12-4	few	NA	TRBJ1-1	TGTGCCAGCAGTCTATGGGGGGGGGCAACCCATAATGCTTTCTTT	CASSLWGGATHNAFF
TRBV11-2	few	NA	TRBJ2-4	TGTGCCAGCAGCACCCCGCCGTTAGCCAAAAACATTCAGTACTTC	CASSTPPLAKNIQYF
TRBV11-3	NA	NA	TRBJ1-1	TGTGCCAGCAGCATCAACCCCCGGGCAAACACTGAAGCTTTCTTT	CASSINPRANTEAFF
TRBV5-5	many	TRBD1	TRBJ2-1	TGTGCCAGCAGCTTTGCGGGACAGGCTTACAATGAGCAGTTCTTC	CASSFAGQAYNEQFF
TRBV7-2	few	TRBD2	TRBJ2-7	TGTGCCAGCAGCTTTGACGGACTAGCGGCCTCCGAGCAGTACTTC	CASSFDGLAASEQYF
TRBV5-5	NA	NA	TRBJ2-7	TGTGCCAGCAGCTTGGAGGCCACAGAAGAGTACTTC	CASSLEATEEYF
TRBV4-1	many	TRBD1	TRBJ2-5	TGCGCCAGCAGCCAGCCGGGACAGGGGGACGGCCCCTGGGAGACCCAGTACTTC	CASSQPGQGDGPWETQYF
TRBV6-2/TRBV6-3	few	TRBD1	TRBJ1-1	TGTGCCAGCAGTCGACAGGGGGCTTGGGTGACTGAAGCTTTCTTT	CASSRQGAWVTEAFF
TRBV5-1	few	NA	TRBJ2-3	TGCGCCAGCAGCTTGCCCTGGCGATCAGATACGCAGTATTTT	CASSLPWRSDTQYF
TRBV7-9	many	NA	TRBJ2-7	TGTGCCAGCAGTTTTTCCTACGAGCAGTACTTC	CASSFSYEQYF
TRBV5-1	many	TRBD1	TRBJ2-3	TGCGCCACCAAGGGGGCGAACTCGGGCACAGATACGCAGTATTTT	CATKGANSGTDTQYF
TRBV5-4	many	NA	TRBJ2-1	TGTGCCAGCAGCTTGTGGGGGGGCCCTGGCAATGAGCAGTTCTTC	CASSLWGGPGNEQFF
TRBV6-5	many	NA	TRBJ2-7	TGTGCCAGCAGTTACCCCAGGTCCGGGGGTCCCTACGAGCAGTACTTC	CASSYPRSGGPYEQYF
TRBV12-3/TRBV12-4	few	NA	TRBJ2-5	TGTGCCAGCAGTCCTCAGATAGGCCGGGAAGAGACCCAGTACTTC	CASSPQIGREETQYF
TRBV5-1	many	NA	TRBJ2-5	TGCGCCAGCAGCTCCCAGGCTTTTCAAGAGACCCAGTACTTC	CASSSQAFQETQYF
TRBV5-5	few	NA	TRBJ2-3	TGTGCCAGCAGCTTGAAGGGGCTGAGTACGCAGTATTTT	CASSLKGLSTQYF
TRBV5-1	many	NA	TRBJ2-7	TGCGCCAGCAGCGCTCAACTAGCAACCTCATCCTACGAGCAGTACTTC	CASSAQLATSSYEQYF